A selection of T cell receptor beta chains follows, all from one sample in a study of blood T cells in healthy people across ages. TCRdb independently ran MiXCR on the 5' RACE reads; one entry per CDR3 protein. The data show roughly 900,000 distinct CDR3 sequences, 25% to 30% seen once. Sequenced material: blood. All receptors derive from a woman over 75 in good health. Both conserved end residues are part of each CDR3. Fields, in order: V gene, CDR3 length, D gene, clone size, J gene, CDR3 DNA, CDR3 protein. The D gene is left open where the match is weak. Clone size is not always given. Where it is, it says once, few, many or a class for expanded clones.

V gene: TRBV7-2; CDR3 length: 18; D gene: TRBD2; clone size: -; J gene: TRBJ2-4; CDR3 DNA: TGTGCCAGCAGCTTAGTCGCAGCGGGGGGGCGTGCCAAAAACATTCAGTACTTC; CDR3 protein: CASSLVAAGGRAKNIQYF
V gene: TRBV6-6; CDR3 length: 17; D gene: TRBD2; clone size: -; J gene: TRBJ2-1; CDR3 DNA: TGTGCCAGCAGTTACTCGGGGACTAGCGGAGTCTACAATGAGCAGTTCTTC; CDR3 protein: CASSYSGTSGVYNEQFF
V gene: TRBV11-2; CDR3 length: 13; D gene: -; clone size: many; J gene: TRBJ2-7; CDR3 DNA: TGTGCCAGCAGCTTATCCCCCACGGCCAAGCAGTACTTC; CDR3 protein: CASSLSPTAKQYF
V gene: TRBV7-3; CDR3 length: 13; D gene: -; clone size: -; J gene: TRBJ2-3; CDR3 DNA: TGTGCCAGCAGTCCCGGCTCGAGGGATACGCAGTATTTT; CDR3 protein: CASSPGSRDTQYF
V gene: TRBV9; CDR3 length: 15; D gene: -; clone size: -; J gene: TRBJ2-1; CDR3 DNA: TGTGCCAGCAACGTAGTTGGCGGCTCCTACAATGAGCAGTTCTTC; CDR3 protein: CASNVVGGSYNEQFF
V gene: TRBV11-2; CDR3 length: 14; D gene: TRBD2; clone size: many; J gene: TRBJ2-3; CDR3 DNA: TGTGCCAGCAGTCCCGAGGGACTAGCTGATACGCAGTATTTT; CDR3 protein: CASSPEGLADTQYF
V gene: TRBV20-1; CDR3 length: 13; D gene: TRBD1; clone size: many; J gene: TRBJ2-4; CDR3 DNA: TGCAGTGCTAGGGTGGCAGGGGGAAACATTCAGTACTTC; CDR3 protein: CSARVAGGNIQYF
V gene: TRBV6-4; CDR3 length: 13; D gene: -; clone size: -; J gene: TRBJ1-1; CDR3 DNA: TGTGCCAGCAGTGACGGGGTCGCCACTGAAGCTTTCTTT; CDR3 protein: CASSDGVATEAFF
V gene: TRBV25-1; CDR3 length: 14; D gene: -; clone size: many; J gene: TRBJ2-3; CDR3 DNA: TGTGCCAGCAGTGACTCCGAAGGGCTGAATACGCAGTATTTT; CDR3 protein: CASSDSEGLNTQYF
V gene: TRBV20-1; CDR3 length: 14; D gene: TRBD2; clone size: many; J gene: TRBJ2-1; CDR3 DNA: TGCAGTGCTAGGGTCCAGCGGGGGTACAATGAGCAGTTCTTC; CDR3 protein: CSARVQRGYNEQFF
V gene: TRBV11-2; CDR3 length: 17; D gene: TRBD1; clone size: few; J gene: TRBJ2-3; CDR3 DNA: TGTGCCAGCAGCTTAGTGGGGAACAGGGGGCTCACAGATACGCAGTATTTT; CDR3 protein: CASSLVGNRGLTDTQYF
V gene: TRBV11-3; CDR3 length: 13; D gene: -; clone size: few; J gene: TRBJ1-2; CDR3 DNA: TGTGCCATCTCTTCCAGGGCCGGATATGGCTACACCTTC; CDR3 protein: CAISSRAGYGYTF
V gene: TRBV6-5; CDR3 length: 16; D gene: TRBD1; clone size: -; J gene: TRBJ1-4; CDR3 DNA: TGTGCCAGCAGTTACGGGACAGGGGTTGCTAATGAAAAACTGTTTTTT; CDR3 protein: CASSYGTGVANEKLFF
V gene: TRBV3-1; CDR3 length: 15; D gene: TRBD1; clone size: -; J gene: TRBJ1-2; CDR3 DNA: TGTGCCAGCAGCTTAGGGACAGCACTAGCGGGGGGCTACACCTTC; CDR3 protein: CASSLGTALAGGYTF
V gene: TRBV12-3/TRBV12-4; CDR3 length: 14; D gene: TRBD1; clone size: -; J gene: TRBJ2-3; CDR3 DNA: TGTGCCAGCAGTTGGACAGGGCAAACAGATACGCAGTATTTT; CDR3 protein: CASSWTGQTDTQYF
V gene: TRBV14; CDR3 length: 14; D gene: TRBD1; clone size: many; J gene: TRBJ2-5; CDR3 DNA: TGTGCCAGCAGCCGGGACAGGGCGGCAGAGACCCAGTACTTC; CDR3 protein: CASSRDRAAETQYF
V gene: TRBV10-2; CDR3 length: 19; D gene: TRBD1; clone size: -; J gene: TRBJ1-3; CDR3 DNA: TGCGCCAGCAGTGAGATGGACAGGGGAGACGAATTCTCTGGAAACACCATATATTTT; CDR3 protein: CASSEMDRGDEFSGNTIYF
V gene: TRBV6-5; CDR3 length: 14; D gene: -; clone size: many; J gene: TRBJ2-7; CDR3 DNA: TGTGCCAGCAGTTACTCGGGCGCCCCGTACGAGCAGTACTTC; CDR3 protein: CASSYSGAPYEQYF
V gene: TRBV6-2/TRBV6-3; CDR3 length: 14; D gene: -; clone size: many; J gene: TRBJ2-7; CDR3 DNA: TGTGCCAGCAGTTACACAGGGAGGGTCTACGAGCAGTACTTC; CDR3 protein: CASSYTGRVYEQYF
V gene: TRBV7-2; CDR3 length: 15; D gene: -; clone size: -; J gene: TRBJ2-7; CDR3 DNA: TGTGCCAACAGCTGGGACGTGAGCTCCTACAATGAGCAGTACTTC; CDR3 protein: CANSWDVSSYNEQYF
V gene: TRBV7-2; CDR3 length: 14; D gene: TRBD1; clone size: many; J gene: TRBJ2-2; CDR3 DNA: TGTGCCAGCAGCGAACAGGGGACCACCGGGGAGCTGTTTTTT; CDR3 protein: CASSEQGTTGELFF
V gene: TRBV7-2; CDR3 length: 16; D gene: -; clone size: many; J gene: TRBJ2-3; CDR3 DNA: TGTGCCAGCAGCTTAGGGGCAGGGGTACGGACAGATACGCAGTATTTT; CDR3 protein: CASSLGAGVRTDTQYF
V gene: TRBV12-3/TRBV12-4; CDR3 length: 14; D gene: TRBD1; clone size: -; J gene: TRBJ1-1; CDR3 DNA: TGTGCCAGCAGGTCAGGGGGCTTGAACACTGAAGCTTTCTTT; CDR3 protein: CASRSGGLNTEAFF
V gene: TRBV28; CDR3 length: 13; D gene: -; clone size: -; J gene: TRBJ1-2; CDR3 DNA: TGTGCCAGCAGTTCAGCCCCGAACTATGGCTACACCTTC; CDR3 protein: CASSSAPNYGYTF
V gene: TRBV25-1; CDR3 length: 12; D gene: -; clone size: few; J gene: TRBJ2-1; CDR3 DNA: TGTGCCAGCAGTGAAACGAGAAGAGAGCAGTTCTTC; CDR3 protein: CASSETRREQFF
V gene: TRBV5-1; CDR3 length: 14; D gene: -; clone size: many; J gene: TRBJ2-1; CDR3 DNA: TGCGCCAGCAGCTTGGAACAGGGGAGGAATGAGCAGTTCTTC; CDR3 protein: CASSLEQGRNEQFF
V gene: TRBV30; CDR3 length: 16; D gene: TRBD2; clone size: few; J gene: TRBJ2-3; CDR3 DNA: TGTGCCTGGAGTGCCTCCCTAGCGGGGGGCACAGATACGCAGTATTTT; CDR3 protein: CAWSASLAGGTDTQYF
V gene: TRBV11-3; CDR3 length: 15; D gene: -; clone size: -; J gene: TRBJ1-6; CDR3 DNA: TGTGCCAGCAGCAATACAGGGTTCTGGGATTCACCCCTCCACTTT; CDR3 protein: CASSNTGFWDSPLHF
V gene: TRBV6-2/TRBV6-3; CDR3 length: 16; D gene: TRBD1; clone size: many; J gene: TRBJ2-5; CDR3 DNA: TGTGCCAGCAGCCGGACAGGGGACGGGCCAAGGGAGACCCAGTACTTC; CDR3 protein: CASSRTGDGPRETQYF
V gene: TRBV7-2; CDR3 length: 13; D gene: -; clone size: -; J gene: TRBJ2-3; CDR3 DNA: TGTGCCAGCAGCTTTTGGAGCACAGATACGCAGTATTTT; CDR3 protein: CASSFWSTDTQYF
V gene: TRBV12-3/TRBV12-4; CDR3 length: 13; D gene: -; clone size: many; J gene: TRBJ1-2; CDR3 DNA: TGTGCCAGCAGTTTACCAAGCAGCCATGGCTACACCTTC; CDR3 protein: CASSLPSSHGYTF
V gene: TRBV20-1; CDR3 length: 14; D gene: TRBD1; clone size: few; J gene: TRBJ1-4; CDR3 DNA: TGCAGTGCTAGACCCGGGACAGGGGGGCGAAAACTGTTTTTT; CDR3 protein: CSARPGTGGRKLFF
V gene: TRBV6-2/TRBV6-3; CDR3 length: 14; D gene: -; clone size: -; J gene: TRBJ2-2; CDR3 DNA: TGTGCCAGCAGTTACGTCCGGGACACCGGGGAGCTGTTTTTT; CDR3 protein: CASSYVRDTGELFF
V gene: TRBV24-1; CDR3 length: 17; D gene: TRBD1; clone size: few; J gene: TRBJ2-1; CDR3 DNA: TGTGCCACCAGTGATTTCGGGACAGGGTTACCCTACAATGAGCAGTTCTTC; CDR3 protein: CATSDFGTGLPYNEQFF
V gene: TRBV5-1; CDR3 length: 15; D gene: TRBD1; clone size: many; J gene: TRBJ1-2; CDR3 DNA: TGCGCCAGCAGCTTGGCGACAGGGGGATTCTATGGCTACACCTTC; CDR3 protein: CASSLATGGFYGYTF
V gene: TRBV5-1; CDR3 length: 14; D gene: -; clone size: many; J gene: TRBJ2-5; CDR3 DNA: TGCGCCAGCAGCTTCGGCTACGGTCCGGAGACCCAGTACTTC; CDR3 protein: CASSFGYGPETQYF
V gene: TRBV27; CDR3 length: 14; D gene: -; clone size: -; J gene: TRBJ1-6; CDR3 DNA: TGTGCCAGCAGTGGAGGACCCTATAATTCACCCCTCCACTTT; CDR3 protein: CASSGGPYNSPLHF
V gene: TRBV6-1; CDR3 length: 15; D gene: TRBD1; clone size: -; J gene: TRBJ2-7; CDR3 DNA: TGTGCCAGCAGAGACAGGGGGCGAGGCTCCTACGAGCAGTACTTC; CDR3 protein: CASRDRGRGSYEQYF
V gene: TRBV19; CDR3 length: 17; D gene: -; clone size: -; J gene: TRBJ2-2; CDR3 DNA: TGTGCCAGTACCGAGAGCAGCCTCCGGACGTACACCGGGGAGCTGTTTTTT; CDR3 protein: CASTESSLRTYTGELFF
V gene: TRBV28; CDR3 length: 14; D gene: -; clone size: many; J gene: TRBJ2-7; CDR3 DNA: TGTGCCAGCAGTTTATTCGGGGGCCGCTGGGAGCAGTACTTC; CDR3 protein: CASSLFGGRWEQYF
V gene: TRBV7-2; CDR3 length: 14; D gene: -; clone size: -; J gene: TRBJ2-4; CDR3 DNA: TGTGCCAGCAGCTTAGAAGTCGGACGGGGAGAGCAGTACTTC; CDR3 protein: CASSLEVGRGEQYF
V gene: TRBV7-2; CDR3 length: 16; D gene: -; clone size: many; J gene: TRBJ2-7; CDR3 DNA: TGTGCCAGCAGCCCCGAGGGGGGGACTCCGCTTTACGAGCAGTACTTC; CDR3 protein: CASSPEGGTPLYEQYF
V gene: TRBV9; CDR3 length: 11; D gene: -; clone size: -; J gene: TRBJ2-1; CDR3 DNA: TGTGCCAGCAGCGTATGGAATGAGCAGTTCTTC; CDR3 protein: CASSVWNEQFF
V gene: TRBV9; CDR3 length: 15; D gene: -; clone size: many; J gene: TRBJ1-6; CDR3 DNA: TGTGCCAGCAGTATTACAGTCAACTATAATTCACCCCTCCACTTT; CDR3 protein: CASSITVNYNSPLHF
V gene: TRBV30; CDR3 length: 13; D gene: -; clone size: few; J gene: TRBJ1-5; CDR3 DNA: TGTGCCTGGGGCAGGGAAAACAATCAGCCCCAGCATTTT; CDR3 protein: CAWGRENNQPQHF
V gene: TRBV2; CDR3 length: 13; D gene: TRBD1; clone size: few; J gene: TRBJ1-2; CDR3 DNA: TGTGCCAGCAGGGACAGGGGATGGGATGGCTACACCTTC; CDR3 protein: CASRDRGWDGYTF
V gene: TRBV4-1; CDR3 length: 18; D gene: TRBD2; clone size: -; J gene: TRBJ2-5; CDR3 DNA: TGCGCCAGCAGCCAACATCGGACTAGCGGGGGGGCAGGGGAGACCCAGTACTTC; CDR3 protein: CASSQHRTSGGAGETQYF
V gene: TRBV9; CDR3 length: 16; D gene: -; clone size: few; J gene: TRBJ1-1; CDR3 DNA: TGTGCCAGCAGCGTCCCTCGGGCCTGGATGAACACTGAAGCTTTCTTT; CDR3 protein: CASSVPRAWMNTEAFF
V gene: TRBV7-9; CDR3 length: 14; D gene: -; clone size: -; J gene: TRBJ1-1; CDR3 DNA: TGTGCCAGCAGCTCAATCAGGGGAAACACTGAAGCTTTCTTT; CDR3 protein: CASSSIRGNTEAFF
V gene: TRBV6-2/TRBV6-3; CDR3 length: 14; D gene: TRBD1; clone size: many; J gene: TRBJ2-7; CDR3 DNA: TGTGCCAGCAGTTACTGGCAGGGGGTGAGCGAGCAGTACTTC; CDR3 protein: CASSYWQGVSEQYF
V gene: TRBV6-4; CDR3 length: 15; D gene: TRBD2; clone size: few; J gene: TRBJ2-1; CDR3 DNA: TGTGCCAGCAGTGAGGTCAGCTGGGCGGGAGGTGAGCAGTTCTTC; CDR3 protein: CASSEVSWAGGEQFF
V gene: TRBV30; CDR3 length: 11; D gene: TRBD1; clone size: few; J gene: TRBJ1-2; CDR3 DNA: TGTGCCAGCCAGGGGGCGCGGGGCTACACCTTC; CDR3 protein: CASQGARGYTF
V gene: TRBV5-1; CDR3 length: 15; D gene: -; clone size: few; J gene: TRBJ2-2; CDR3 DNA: TGCGCCAGCAGCTCAATTAAGGAGGGGTCCGGGGAGCTGTTTTTT; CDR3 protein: CASSSIKEGSGELFF
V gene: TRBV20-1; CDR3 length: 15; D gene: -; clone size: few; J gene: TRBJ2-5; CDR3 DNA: TGCAGTGCTAGAGATTGGTCCAGGGTACAAGAGACCCAGTACTTC; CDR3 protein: CSARDWSRVQETQYF
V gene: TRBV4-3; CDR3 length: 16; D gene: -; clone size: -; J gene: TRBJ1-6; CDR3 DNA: TGCGCCAGCAGCCAAGCAAGGGCCCGGATAGTTTCACCCCTCCACTTT; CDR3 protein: CASSQARARIVSPLHF
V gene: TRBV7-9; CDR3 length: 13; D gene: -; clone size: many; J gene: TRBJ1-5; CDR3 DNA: TGTGCCAGCAGCTCCTCAGGGAATCAGCCCCAGCATTTT; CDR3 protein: CASSSSGNQPQHF
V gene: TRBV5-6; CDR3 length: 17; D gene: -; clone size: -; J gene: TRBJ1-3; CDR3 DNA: TGTGCCAGCAGCCCGCCGGAGGGCAGGAGGGCCGGAAACACCATATATTTT; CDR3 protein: CASSPPEGRRAGNTIYF
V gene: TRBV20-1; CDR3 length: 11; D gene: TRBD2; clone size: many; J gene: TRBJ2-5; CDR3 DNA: TGCAGTGCGACTAGCCCGGAGACCCAGTACTTC; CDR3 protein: CSATSPETQYF
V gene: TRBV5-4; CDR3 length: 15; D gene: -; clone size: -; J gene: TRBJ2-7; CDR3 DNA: TGTGCCAGCAGCTTGTTAGCGACCACCTACAATGAGCAGTACTTC; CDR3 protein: CASSLLATTYNEQYF
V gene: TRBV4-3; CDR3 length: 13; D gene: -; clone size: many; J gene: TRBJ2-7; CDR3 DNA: TGCGCCAGCAGCCACCTCCCAGGGGACGAGCAGTACTTC; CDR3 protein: CASSHLPGDEQYF